These T cell receptor beta chains were read from a single sample in a study of T cells in Graves' hyperthyroidism and ophthalmopathy. TCRdb reanalysed the multiplex PCR reads using MiXCR and keeps one entry per CDR3 protein. Here the sample spans about 610,000 distinct CDR3 sequences, roughly a sixth being singletons. The sample was blood. The receptor set was obtained from a woman in her thirties or forties with Graves' ophthalmopathy. Both conserved end residues are part of each CDR3. Fields, in order: clone size, J gene, D gene, V gene, CDR3 protein, CDR3 DNA. A D gene is named only where the DNA matches it firmly. Only some rows state a clone size, as once, few, many or a class for expanded clones.

- | TRBJ1-6 | - | TRBV20-1 | CSARRQASSPLHF | TGCAGTGCTAGAAGGCAGGCTAGTTCACCCCTCCACTTT
- | TRBJ1-6 | - | TRBV5-1 | CASSLASTNSPLHF | TGCGCCAGCAGCTTGGCTAGTACTAATTCACCCCTCCACTTT
many | TRBJ2-1 | TRBD2 | TRBV5-1 | CASSLAWGGADEQFF | TGCGCCAGCAGCTTGGCGTGGGGGGGAGCCGATGAGCAGTTCTTC
- | TRBJ2-1 | TRBD2 | TRBV9 | CASSVGLAGEHEQFF | TGTGCCAGCAGCGTAGGGCTAGCGGGAGAACATGAGCAGTTCTTC
- | TRBJ1-4 | - | TRBV27 | CASGEHGGKLFF | TGTGCCAGCGGAGAACACGGCGGAAAACTGTTTTTT
few | TRBJ1-2 | - | TRBV28 | CASSSTGRGYTF | TGTGCCAGCAGTTCCACAGGACGTGGCTACACCTTC
few | TRBJ1-5 | - | TRBV28 | CASSWTVENQPQHF | TGTGCCAGCAGCTGGACAGTTGAGAATCAGCCCCAGCATTTT
few | TRBJ1-5 | TRBD1 | TRBV20-1 | CSARTTGVNQPQHF | TGCAGTGCTAGAACGACAGGGGTAAATCAGCCCCAGCATTTT
- | TRBJ2-5 | TRBD2 | TRBV27 | CASSSGTSGGALETQYF | TGTGCCAGCAGTTCAGGGACTAGCGGGGGGGCCTTAGAGACCCAGTACTTC
many | TRBJ2-3 | TRBD2 | TRBV20-1 | CSAHYLAGGGDTQYF | TGCAGTGCCCACTATCTAGCGGGAGGTGGAGATACGCAGTATTTT
many | TRBJ2-7 | - | TRBV7-3 | CASSHGHGNEQYF | TGTGCCAGCAGCCATGGACACGGAAACGAGCAGTACTTC
many | TRBJ2-3 | TRBD1 | TRBV12-3/TRBV12-4 | CASSFDRGSDTQYF | TGTGCCAGCAGTTTTGACAGGGGTTCAGATACGCAGTATTTT
many | TRBJ2-3 | - | TRBV13 | CASSLGLVSDTQYF | TGTGCCAGCAGCTTAGGGCTAGTTTCAGATACGCAGTATTTT
few | TRBJ1-1 | TRBD1 | TRBV29-1 | CSVAGTGAYTEAFF | TGCAGCGTTGCCGGGACAGGGGCCTACACTGAAGCTTTCTTT
few | TRBJ2-6 | - | TRBV28 | CASSSLRTGANVLTF | TGTGCCAGCAGTTCACTACGGACTGGGGCCAACGTCCTGACTTTC
- | TRBJ2-7 | - | TRBV7-2 | CASSLQQAEQYF | TGTGCCAGCAGCTTGCAACAGGCCGAGCAGTACTTC
- | TRBJ2-3 | - | TRBV5-5 | CASSFLPGSTDTQYF | TGTGCCAGCAGCTTTCTTCCCGGGAGCACAGATACGCAGTATTTT
many | TRBJ2-6 | TRBD2 | TRBV5-1 | CASSFYAWDPGRSGANVLTF | TGCGCCAGCAGCTTCTACGCTTGGGACCCCGGGAGGAGTGGGGCCAACGTCCTGACTTTC
- | TRBJ1-2 | - | TRBV6-1 | CASSGGLDYGYTF | TGTGCCAGCAGTGGAGGCCTCGACTATGGCTACACCTTC
- | TRBJ2-6 | TRBD2 | TRBV28 | CASSYGGTIAGANVLTF | TGTGCCAGCAGCTACGGGGGGACGATAGCTGGGGCCAACGTCCTGACTTTC
- | TRBJ2-3 | TRBD2 | TRBV5-6 | CASRQRGGGTDTQYF | TGTGCCAGCAGACAGCGGGGCGGGGGCACAGATACGCAGTATTTT
- | TRBJ1-1 | TRBD1 | TRBV27 | CASSLFGGQGVNTEAFF | TGTGCCAGCAGTTTATTTGGCGGACAGGGGGTGAACACTGAAGCTTTCTTT
few | TRBJ1-6 | - | TRBV4-2 | CASSPSPGTGYSPLHF | TGTGCCAGCAGCCCCTCACCCGGGACGGGTTATTCACCCCTCCACTTT
- | TRBJ1-6 | - | TRBV9 | CASSVGWADNSPLHF | TGTGCCAGCAGCGTTGGATGGGCTGATAATTCACCCCTCCACTTT
few | TRBJ2-2 | TRBD2 | TRBV3-1 | CASSPHTSGNTGELFF | TGTGCCAGCAGCCCTCACACTAGCGGGAACACCGGGGAGCTGTTTTTT
many | TRBJ1-1 | - | TRBV20-1 | CSPLRGGANTEAFF | TGCAGTCCCTTGAGGGGGGGGGCGAACACTGAAGCTTTCTTT
many | TRBJ2-1 | - | TRBV3-1 | CASSPWTSNNEQFF | TGTGCCAGCAGCCCGTGGACCTCAAACAATGAGCAGTTCTTC
few | TRBJ2-1 | - | TRBV15 | CATSRGGGDSYNEQFF | TGTGCCACCAGCAGAGGGGGTGGGGACTCCTACAATGAGCAGTTCTTC
- | TRBJ2-3 | - | TRBV7-8 | CASSSRLMGTDTQYF | TGTGCCAGCAGCTCTCGGCTAATGGGGACAGATACGCAGTATTTT